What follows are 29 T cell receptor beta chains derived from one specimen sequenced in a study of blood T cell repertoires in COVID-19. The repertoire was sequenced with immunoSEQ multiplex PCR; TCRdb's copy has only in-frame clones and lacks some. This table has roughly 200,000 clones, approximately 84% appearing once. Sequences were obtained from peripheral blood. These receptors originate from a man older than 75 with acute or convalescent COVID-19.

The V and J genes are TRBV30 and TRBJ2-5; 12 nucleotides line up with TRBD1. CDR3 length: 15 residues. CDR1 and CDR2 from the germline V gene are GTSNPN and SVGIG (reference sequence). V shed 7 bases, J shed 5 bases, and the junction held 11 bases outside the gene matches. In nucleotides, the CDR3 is TGTGCCTCTGCATCCGGGACAGGGGGCAGTGAGACCCAGTACTTC. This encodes CASASGTGGSETQYF.

This CDR3 reads CASSEFGASRYSGYTF. CDR3 coding DNA: TGTGCCAGCAGTGAGTTTGGCGCTAGTAGGTATAGTGGCTACACCTTC. The chain links TRBV2 to TRBJ1-2, with D unclear. CDR1 and CDR2 from the germline V gene are SNHLY and FYNNEI. The CDR3 is made up of 16 amino acids. V dropped 3 bases and J dropped 7 bases, with 21 bases sitting between them.

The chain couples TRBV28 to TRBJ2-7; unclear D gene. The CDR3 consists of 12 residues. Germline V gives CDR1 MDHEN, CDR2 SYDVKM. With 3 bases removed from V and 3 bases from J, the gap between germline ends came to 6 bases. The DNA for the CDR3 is TGTGCCAGCAGTTTTGCAGACTACGAGCAGTACTTC. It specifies CASSFADYEQYF.

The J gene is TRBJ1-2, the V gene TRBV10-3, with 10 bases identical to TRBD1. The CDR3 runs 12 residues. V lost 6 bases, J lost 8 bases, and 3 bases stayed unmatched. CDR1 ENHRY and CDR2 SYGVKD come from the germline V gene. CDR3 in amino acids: CAIRTGGGGYTF. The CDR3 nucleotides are TGTGCCATCAGGACAGGGGGCGGAGGCTACACCTTC.

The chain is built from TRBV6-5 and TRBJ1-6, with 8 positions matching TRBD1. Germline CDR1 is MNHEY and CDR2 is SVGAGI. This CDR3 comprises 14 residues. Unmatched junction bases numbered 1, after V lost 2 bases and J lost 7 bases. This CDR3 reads CASSYGQGNSPLHF. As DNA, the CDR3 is TGTGCCAGCAGTTACGGACAGGGAAATTCACCCCTCCACTTT.

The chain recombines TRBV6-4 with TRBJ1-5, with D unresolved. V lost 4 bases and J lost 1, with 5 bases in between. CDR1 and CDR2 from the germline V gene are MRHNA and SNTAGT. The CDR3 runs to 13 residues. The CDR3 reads CASSAESNQPQHF. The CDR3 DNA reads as TGTGCCAGCAGTGCTGAGAGCAATCAGCCCCAGCATTTT.

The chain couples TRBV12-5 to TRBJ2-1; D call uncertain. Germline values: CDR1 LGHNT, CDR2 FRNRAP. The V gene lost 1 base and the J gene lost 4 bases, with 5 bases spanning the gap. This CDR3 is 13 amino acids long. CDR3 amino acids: CASGLAEYNEQFF. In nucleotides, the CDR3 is TGTGCTAGTGGTTTGGCAGAATACAATGAGCAGTTCTTC.

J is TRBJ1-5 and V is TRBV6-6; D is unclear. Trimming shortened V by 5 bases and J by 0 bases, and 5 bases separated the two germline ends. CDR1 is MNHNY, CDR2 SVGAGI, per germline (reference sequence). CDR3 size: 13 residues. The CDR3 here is CASSGHSNQPQHF. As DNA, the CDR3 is TGTGCCAGCAGTGGCCATAGCAATCAGCCCCAGCATTTT.

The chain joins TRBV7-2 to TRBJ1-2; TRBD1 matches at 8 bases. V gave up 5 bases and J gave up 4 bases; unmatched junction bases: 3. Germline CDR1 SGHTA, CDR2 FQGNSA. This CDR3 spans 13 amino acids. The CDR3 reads CASSLDRVYGYTF. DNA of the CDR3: TGTGCCAGCAGCCTGGACAGGGTCTATGGCTACACCTTC.

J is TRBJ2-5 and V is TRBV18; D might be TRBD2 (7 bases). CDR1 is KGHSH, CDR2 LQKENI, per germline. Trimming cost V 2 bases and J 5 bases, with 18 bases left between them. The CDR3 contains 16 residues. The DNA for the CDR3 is TGTGCCAGCTCACCAATTCCCCGGGGGGCTGGTGAGACCCAGTACTTC. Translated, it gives CASSPIPRGAGETQYF.

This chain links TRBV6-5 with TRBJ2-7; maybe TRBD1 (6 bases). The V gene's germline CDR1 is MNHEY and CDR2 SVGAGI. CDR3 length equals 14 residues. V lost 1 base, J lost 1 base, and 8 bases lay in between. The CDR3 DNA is TGTGCCAGCAGTTACTACGGACAGTCCTACGAGCAGTACTTC. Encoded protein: CASSYYGQSYEQYF.

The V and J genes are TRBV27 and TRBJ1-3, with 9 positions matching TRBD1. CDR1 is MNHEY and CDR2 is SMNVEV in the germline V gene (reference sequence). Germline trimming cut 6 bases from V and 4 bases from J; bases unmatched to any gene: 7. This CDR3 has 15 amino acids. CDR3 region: CASSPQGARGNTIYF. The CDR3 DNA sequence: TGTGCCAGCAGCCCACAGGGGGCGAGGGGAAACACCATATATTTT.

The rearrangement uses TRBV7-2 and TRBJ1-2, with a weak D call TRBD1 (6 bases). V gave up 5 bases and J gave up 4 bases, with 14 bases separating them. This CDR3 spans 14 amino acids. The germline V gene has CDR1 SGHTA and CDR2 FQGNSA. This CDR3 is CASSPQGQSYGYTF. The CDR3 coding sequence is TGTGCCAGCAGCCCACAAGGACAGAGCTATGGCTACACCTTC.

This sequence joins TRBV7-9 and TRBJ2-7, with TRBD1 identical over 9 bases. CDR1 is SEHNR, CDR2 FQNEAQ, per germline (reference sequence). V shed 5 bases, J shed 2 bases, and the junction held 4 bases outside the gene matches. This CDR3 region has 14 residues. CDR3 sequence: CASSTDRGPYEQYF. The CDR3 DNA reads TGTGCCAGCAGCACGGACAGGGGTCCCTACGAGCAGTACTTC.

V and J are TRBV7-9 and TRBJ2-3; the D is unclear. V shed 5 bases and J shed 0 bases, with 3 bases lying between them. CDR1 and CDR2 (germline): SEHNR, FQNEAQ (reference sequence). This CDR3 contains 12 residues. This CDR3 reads CASSPSTDTQYF. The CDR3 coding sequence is TGTGCCAGCAGCCCGAGCACAGATACGCAGTATTTT. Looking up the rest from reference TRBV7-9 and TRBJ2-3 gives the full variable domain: DTGVSQNPRHKITKRGQNVTFRCDPISEHNRLYWYRQTLGQGPEFLTYFQNEAQLEKSRLLSDRFSAERPKGSFSTLEIQRTEQGDSAMYLCASSPSTDTQYFGPGTRLTVL.

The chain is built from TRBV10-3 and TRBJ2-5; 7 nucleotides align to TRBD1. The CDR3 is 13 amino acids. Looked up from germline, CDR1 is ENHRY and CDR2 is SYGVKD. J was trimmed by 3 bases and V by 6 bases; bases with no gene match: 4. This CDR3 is CAIRKTGEETQYF. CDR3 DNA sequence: TGTGCCATCAGGAAAACAGGGGAAGAGACCCAGTACTTC.

CDR3: CASSSMGETNEKLFF. In nucleotides, the CDR3 is TGTGCCAGCAGCAGTATGGGAGAAACTAATGAAAAACTGTTTTTT. The J gene is TRBJ1-4, the V gene TRBV11-1, with D uncertain. The germline V and J ends were trimmed by 5 bases and 1 base, with 11 bases remaining between them. The CDR3 contains 15 residues. In germline, CDR1 is SGHAT, CDR2 FQDESV (reference sequence). Together with reference TRBV11-1 and TRBJ1-4, the CDR3 gives the full variable domain: EAEVAQSPRYKITEKSQAVAFWCDPISGHATLYWYRQILGQGPELLVQFQDESVVDDSQLPKDRFSAERLKGVDSTLKIQPAELGDSAMYLCASSSMGETNEKLFFGSGTQLSVL.

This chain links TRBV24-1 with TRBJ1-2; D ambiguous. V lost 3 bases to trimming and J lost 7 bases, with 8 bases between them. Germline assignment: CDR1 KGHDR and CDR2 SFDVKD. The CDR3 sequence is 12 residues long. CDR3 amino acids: CATSDRRSGYTF. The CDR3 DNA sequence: TGTGCCACCAGTGATCGGAGGTCTGGCTACACCTTC.

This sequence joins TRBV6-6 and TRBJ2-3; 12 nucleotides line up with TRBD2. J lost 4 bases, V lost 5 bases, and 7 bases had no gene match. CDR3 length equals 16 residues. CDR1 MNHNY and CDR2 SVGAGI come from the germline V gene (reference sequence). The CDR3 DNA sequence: TGTGCCAGCAGTACGCGACTAGCGGGAGTCCCAGATACGCAGTATTTT. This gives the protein CASSTRLAGVPDTQYF.

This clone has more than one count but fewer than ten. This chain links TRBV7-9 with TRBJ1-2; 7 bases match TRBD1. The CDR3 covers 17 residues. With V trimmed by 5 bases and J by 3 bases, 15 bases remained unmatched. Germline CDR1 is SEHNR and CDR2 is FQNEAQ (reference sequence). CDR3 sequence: CASSPHWGRGSHYGYTF. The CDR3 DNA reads TGTGCCAGCAGCCCCCACTGGGGCAGGGGGTCCCACTATGGCTACACCTTC.

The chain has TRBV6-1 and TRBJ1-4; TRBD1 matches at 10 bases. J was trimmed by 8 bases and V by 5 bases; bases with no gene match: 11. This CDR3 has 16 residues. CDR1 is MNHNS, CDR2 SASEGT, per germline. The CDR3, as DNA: TGTGCCAGCAGTAAAGGACAGGGGGAAATAGGAGAAAAACTGTTTTTT. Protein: CASSKGQGEIGEKLFF.

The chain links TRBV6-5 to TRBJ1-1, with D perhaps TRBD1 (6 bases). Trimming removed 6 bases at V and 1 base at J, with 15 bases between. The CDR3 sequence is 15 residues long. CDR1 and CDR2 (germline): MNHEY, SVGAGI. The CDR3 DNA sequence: TGTGCCAGCAGCCCCCACGGACAGTCGAACACTGAAGCTTTCTTT. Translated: CASSPHGQSNTEAFF.

DNA of the CDR3: TGTGCCAGCAGCTTGTCCGGGGTTAATGAAAAACTGTTTTTT. Amino acid sequence: CASSLSGVNEKLFF. The rearrangement links TRBV11-2 to TRBJ1-4; D call uncertain. The CDR3 runs to 14 residues. Germline CDR1 and CDR2: SGHAT and FQNNGV. V gave up 3 bases and J gave up 4 bases, with 9 bases separating them.

CDR3 sequence (DNA): TGTGCCAGCAGCGTAGCTGAGGGCAGTATCGAGCAGTACTTC. Protein sequence: CASSVAEGSIEQYF. The chain links TRBV9 to TRBJ2-7; TRBD2 is a possible D gene (5 bases). The CDR3 spans 14 residues. V was shortened by 0 bases and J by 6 bases, with 13 bases between the two germline ends. CDR1 and CDR2 (germline): SGDLS, YYNGEE.

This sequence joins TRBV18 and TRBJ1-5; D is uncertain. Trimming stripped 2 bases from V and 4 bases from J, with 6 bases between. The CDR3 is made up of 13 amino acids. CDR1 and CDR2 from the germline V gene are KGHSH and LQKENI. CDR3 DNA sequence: TGTGCCAGCTCACCATCTCGGAATCAGCCCCAGCATTTT. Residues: CASSPSRNQPQHF.

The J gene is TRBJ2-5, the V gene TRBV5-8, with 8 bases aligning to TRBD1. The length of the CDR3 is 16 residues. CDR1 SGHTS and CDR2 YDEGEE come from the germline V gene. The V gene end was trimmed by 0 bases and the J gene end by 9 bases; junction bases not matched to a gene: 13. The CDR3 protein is CASSLGQGISGDAQYF. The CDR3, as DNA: TGTGCCAGCAGCTTGGGACAGGGGATTAGTGGGGATGCCCAGTACTTC.

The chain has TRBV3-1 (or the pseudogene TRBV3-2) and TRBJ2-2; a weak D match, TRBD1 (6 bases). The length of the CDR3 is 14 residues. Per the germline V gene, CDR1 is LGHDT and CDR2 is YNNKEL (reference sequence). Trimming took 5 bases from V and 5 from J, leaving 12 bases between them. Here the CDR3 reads CASSTGTETGELFF. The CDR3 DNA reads TGTGCCAGCAGCACAGGGACGGAGACCGGGGAGCTGTTTTTT.

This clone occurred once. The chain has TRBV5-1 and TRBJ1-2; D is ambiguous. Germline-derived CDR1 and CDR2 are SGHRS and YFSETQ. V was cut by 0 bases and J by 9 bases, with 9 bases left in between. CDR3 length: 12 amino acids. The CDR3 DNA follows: TGCGCCAGCAGCTTGGGTTTGTATAGCTACACCTTC. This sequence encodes CASSLGLYSYTF.

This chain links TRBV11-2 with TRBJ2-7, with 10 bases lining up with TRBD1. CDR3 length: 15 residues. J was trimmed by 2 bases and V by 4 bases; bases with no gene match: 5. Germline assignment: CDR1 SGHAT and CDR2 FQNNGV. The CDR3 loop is CASSSRGQGAYEQYV. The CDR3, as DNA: TGTGCCAGCAGCTCCCGTGGACAGGGGGCCTACGAGCAGTACGTC.